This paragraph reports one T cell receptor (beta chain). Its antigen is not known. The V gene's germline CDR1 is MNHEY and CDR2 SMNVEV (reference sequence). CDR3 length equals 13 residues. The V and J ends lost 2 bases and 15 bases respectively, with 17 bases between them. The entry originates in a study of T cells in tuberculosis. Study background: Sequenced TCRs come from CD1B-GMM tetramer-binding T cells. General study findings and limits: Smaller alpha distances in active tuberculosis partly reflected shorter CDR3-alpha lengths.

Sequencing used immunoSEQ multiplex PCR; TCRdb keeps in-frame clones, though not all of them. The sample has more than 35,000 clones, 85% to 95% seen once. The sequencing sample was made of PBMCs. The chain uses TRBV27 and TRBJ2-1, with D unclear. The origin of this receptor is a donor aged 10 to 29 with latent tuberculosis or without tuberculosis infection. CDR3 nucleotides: TGTGCCAGCAGTTTAAGCCCCGCTAGGTCATGGTTCTTC. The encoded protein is CASSLSPARSWFF.